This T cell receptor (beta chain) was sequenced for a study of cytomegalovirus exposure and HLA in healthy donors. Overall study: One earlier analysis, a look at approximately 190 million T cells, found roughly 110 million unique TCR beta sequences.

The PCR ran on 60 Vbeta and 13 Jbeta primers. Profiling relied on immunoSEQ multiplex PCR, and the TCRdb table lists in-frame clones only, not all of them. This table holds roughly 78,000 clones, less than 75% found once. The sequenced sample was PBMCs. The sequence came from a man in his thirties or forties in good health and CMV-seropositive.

This CDR3 reads CASSLDYGGETQYF. The DNA for the CDR3 is TGTGCCAGCAGCTTGGATTACGGGGGAGAGACCCAGTACTTC. The V call is TRBV7-2, the J call TRBJ2-5, with a possible D match to TRBD2 (6 bases). Germline V gene sequence: CDR1 SGHTA, CDR2 FQGNSA. The CDR3 length is 14 residues. V dropped 3 bases and J dropped 4 bases, with 12 bases sitting between them.